This TCR beta chain is from a study of T cell responses to AZD1222 COVID-19 vaccine. Germline CDR1 is SNHLY and CDR2 is FYNNEI. This CDR3 is built from 16 residues. V trimming: 9 bases; J trimming: 0 bases; junction bases outside the gene matches: 5. Generated by immunoSEQ multiplex PCR, the TCRdb table keeps only in-frame clones and is missing some. The sample yields roughly 49,000 clones, around 80% seen once. Only a few counts were recorded for this clone. The TCR comes from an adult in good health. This chain connects TRBV2 to TRBJ2-1, with 13 bases matching TRBD2. The source was peripheral blood, collected on day 0 of AZD1222 vaccination. The CDR3 DNA reads as TGTGCCAGACGACGGACTAGCGGGAGCTCCTACAATGAGCAGTTCTTC. This codes for CARRRTSGSSYNEQFF.